This T cell receptor (beta chain) came from a study of blood T cell repertoires in COVID-19. About the research overall: PBMCs, B-cell-depleted T cells, or T cells were the source of the cDNA or gDNA that made up the material.

The CDR3 spans 12 residues. From germline, CDR1 is MNHNY and CDR2 SVGAGI (reference sequence). Individuals aged roughly 18 to 100 years were recruited from fewer than 25 US areas. In the original workflow: Researchers report that nucleated cell counts were estimated from reference gene primer amplification. Profiled with immunoSEQ multiplex PCR; TCRdb holds only in-frame clones, not every one. For V, J and clone size, that table is used; D and trimming come from the DNA. Among around 150,000 clones listed, almost 80% were seen once. This clone is a singleton in its sample. The junction shows a germline mismatch at one end, possibly a read error.

The receptor was isolated from a woman between 45 and 60 years old who had recovered from COVID-19. V usage is TRBV6-6 and J usage is TRBJ2-7; perhaps TRBD1 as D (6 bases). The sample consisted of PBMCs or T cells enriched from blood (not recorded which). CDR3 amino acids: CASSYGRQAFGF. The CDR3 DNA sequence: TGTGCCAGCAGTTACGGGCGACAGGCGTTTGGCTTC.